This passage covers 3 T cell receptor beta chains from one sample sequenced in a study of blood T cells in healthy people across ages. A sample-barcoded 5' primer and a J-beta primer mix were used in a second PCR of about 7 to 12 cycles. One entry per CDR3 protein results from TCRdb running MiXCR on the 5' RACE reads. The sample holds approximately 850,000 distinct CDR3 sequences, 58% seen once. The sample consisted of blood. These receptors all come from a man aged 25-40 years in good health.

This chain joins TRBV9 and TRBJ1-2; D gene ambiguous. Germline CDR1 SGDLS, CDR2 YYNGEE. Trimming left V 1 base short and J 3 bases short, with 7 bases between. The CDR3 is 13 amino acids. Here the CDR3 DNA reads TGTGCCAGCAGCGTATCTGACCACTATGGCTACACCTTC. Translating it yields CASSVSDHYGYTF.

The J gene is TRBJ1-1, the V gene TRBV29-1, with 8 bases identical to TRBD1. Germline trimming cut 3 bases from V and 8 bases from J; bases unmatched to any gene: 5. CDR3 size: 12 residues. Germline CDR1 SQVTM, CDR2 ANQGSEA. The CDR3 sequence is CSVDHRTGEAFF. CDR3 sequence (DNA): TGCAGCGTTGACCATAGGACAGGGGAAGCTTTCTTT.

This clonotype was observed a handful of times. The chain links TRBV7-2 to TRBJ2-7; D remains ambiguous. CDR1 and CDR2 (germline): SGHTA, FQGNSA. The CDR3 contains 14 residues. The V end was cut by 2 bases, the J end by 1 base, with 9 bases between. The CDR3 loop reads CASSLSRVSYEQYF. Here the CDR3 DNA reads TGTGCCAGCAGCTTATCTAGGGTATCCTACGAGCAGTACTTC.